The clone carrying this T cell receptor (beta chain) has more than one count but fewer than ten. V lost 5 bases to trimming and J lost 5 bases; unmatched junction nucleotides: 11. This CDR3 comprises 16 residues. Per germline, CDR1 SNHLY and CDR2 FYNNEI. This table comes from immunoSEQ multiplex PCR, and its TCRdb copy is limited to in-frame clones, with some not included. The table lists 300,000 or so clones, over 65% of them singletons. The data were obtained in a study of shared clonotypes between healthy human individuals. The chain recombines TRBV2 with TRBJ2-5; 10 nucleotides line up with TRBD2. The receptor's source is a man younger than 40 in good health. The sample taken for sequencing was memory CD4+ T cells sorted from blood. As for subset: CD45RA-negative fraction. CDR3 in amino acids: CASSPLAGGSGETQYF. CDR3 coding DNA: TGTGCCAGCAGTCCATTAGCGGGAGGTTCGGGTGAGACCCAGTACTTC.